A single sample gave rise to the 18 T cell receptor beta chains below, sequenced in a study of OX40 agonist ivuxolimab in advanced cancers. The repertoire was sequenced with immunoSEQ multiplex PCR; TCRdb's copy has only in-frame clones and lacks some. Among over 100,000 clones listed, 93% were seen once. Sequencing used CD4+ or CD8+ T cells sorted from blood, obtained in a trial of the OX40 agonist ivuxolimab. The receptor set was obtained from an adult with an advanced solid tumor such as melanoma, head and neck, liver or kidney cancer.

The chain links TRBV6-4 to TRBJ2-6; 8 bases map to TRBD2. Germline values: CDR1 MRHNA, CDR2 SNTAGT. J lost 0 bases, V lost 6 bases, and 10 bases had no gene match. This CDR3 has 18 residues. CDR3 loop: CASSPVVGGASGANVLTF. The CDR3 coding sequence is TGTGCCAGCAGCCCGGTGGTCGGGGGGGCCTCTGGGGCCAACGTCCTGACTTTC.

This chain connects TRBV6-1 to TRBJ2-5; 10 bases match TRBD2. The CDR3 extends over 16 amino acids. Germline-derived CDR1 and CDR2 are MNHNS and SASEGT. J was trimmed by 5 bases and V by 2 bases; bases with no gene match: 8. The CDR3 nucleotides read TGTGCCAGCAGTGAACAGCCAGCGGGAGGGGGGGAGACCCAGTACTTC. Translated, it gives CASSEQPAGGGETQYF.

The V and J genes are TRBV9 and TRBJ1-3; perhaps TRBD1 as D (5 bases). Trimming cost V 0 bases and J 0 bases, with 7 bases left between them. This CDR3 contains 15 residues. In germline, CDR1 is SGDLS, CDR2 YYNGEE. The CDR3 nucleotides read TGTGCCAGCAGCGTAGACGGGGGCTCTGGAAACACCATATATTTT. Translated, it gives CASSVDGGSGNTIYF.

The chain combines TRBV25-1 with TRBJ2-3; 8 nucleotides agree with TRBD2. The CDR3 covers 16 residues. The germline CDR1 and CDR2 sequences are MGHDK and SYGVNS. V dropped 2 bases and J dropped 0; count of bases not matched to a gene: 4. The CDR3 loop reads CASSERGGRSTDTQYF. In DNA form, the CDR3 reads TGTGCCAGCAGTGAACGGGGGGGACGAAGCACAGATACGCAGTATTTT.

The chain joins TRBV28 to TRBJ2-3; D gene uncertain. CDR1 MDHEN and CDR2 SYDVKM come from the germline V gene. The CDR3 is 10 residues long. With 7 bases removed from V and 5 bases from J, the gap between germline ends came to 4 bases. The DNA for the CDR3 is TGTGCCAGCATGGGAGATACGCAGTATTTT. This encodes CASMGDTQYF. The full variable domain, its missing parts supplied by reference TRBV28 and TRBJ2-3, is DVKVTQSSRYLVKRTGEKVFLECVQDMDHENMFWYRQDPGLGLRLIYFSYDVKMKEKGDIPEGYSVSREKKERFSLILESASTNQTSMYLCASMGDTQYFGPGTRLTVL.

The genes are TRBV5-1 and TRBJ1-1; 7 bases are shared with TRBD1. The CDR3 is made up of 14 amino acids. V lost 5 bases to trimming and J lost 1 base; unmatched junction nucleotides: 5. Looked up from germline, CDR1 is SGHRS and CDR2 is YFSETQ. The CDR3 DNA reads TGCGCCAGCAGGGGACAGACGTCGAACACTGAAGCTTTCTTT. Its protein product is CASRGQTSNTEAFF.

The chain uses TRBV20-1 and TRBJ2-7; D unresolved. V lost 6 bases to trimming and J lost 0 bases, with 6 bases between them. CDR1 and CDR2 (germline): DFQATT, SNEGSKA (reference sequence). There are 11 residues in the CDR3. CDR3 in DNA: TGCAGTGCGACCTTCTCCTACGAGCAGTACTTC. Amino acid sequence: CSATFSYEQYF.

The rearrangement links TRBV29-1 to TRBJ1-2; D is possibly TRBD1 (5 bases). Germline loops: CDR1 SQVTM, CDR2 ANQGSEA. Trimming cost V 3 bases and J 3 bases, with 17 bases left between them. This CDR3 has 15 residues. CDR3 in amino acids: CSVEQQGGRDYGYTF. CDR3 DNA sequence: TGCAGCGTTGAGCAGCAGGGCGGTCGGGACTATGGCTACACCTTC.

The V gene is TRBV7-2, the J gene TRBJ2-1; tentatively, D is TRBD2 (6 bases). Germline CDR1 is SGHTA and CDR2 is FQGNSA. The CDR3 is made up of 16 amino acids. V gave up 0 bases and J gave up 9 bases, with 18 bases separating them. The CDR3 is CASSLAIGSPLGEQFF. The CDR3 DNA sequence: TGTGCCAGCAGCTTAGCGATCGGGAGTCCATTGGGTGAGCAGTTCTTC.

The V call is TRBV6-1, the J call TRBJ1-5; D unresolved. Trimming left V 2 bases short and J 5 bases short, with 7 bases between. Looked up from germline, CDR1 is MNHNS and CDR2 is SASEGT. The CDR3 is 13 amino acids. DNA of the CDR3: TGTGCCAGCAGTGAAAGCGCATATCAGCCCCAGCATTTT. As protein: CASSESAYQPQHF.

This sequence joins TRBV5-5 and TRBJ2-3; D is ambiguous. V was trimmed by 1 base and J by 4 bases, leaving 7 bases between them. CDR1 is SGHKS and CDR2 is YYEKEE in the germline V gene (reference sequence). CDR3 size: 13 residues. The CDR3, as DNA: TGTGCCAGCAGCTTGAGTCCCCCAGATACGCAGTATTTT. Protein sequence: CASSLSPPDTQYF.

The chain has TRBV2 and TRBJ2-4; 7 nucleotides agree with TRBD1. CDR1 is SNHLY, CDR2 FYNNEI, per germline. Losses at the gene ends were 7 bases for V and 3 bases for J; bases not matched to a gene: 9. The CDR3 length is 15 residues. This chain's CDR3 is CASNRDDRVKNIQYF. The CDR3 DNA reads TGTGCCAGCAACCGAGACGACAGGGTCAAAAACATTCAGTACTTC.

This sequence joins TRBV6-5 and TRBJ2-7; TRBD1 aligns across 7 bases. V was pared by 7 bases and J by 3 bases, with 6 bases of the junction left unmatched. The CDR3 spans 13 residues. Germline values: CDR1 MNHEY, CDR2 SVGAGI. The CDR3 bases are TGTGCCAGCAACCGAGGGGGCTACTACGAGCAGTACTTC. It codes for CASNRGGYYEQYF.

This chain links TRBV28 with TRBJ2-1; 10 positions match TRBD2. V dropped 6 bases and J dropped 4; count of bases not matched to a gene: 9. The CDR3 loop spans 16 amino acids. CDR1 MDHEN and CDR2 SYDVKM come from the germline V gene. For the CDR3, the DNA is TGTGCCAGCAGCCTACCCCCGGGACTAGCGTACAATGAGCAGTTCTTC. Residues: CASSLPPGLAYNEQFF.

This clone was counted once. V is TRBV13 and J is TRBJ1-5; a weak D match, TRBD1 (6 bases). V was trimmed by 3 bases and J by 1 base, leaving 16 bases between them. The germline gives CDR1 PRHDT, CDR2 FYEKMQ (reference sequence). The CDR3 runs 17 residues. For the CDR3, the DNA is TGTGCCAGCAGCTTTAGAGGGGGGGGTGTAAGCAATCAGCCCCAGCATTTT. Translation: CASSFRGGGVSNQPQHF.

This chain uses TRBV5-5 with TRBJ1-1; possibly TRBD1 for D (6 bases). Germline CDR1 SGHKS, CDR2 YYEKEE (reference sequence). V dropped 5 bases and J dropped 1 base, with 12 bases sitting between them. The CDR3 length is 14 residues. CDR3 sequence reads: CASSYTDRNTEAFF. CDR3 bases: TGTGCCAGCAGTTATACGGACAGGAACACTGAAGCTTTCTTT.

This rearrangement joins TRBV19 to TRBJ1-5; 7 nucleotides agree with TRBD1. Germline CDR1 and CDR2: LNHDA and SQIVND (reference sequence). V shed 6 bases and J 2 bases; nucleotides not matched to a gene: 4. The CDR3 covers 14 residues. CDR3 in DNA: TGTGCCAGTAGGACAGGGCTCGGCAATCAGCCCCAGCATTTT. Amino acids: CASRTGLGNQPQHF.

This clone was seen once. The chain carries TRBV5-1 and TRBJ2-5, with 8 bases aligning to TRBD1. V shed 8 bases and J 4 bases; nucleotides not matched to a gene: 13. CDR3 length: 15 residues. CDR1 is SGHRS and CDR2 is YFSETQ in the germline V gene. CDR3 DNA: TGCGCCAGTGGAATATGGACAGGGAGTGGAGAGACCCAGTACTTC. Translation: CASGIWTGSGETQYF.